One and the same sample provided the 21 T cell receptor beta chains below, sequenced in a study of blood T cell repertoires in COVID-19. Sequencing was performed with immunoSEQ multiplex PCR; in TCRdb, only in-frame clones are kept and a portion is missing. The sample has 240,000 or so clones, over 75% seen once; the top ten hold around 2%. The sequenced sample was peripheral blood. These receptor sequences come from a man aged 25-40 years who had recovered from COVID-19.

This sequence joins TRBV28 and TRBJ1-2, with D possibly TRBD1 on 6 matching bases. Per the germline V gene, CDR1 is MDHEN and CDR2 is SYDVKM. Trimming shortened V by 6 bases and J by 8 bases, and 13 bases separated the two germline ends. CDR3 length: 12 residues. CDR3 sequence: CASRAGDKGYTF. In DNA, the CDR3 is TGTGCCAGCAGAGCTGGGGACAAGGGCTACACCTTC.

This chain links TRBV6-5 with TRBJ1-3; no clear D gene. Per germline, CDR1 MNHEY and CDR2 SVGAGI. Trimming shortened V by 4 bases and J by 0 bases, and 10 bases separated the two germline ends. CDR3 length: 15 amino acids. The CDR3 sequence is CASSLSPFSGNTIYF. CDR3 coding DNA: TGTGCCAGCAGTTTGAGCCCGTTCTCTGGAAACACCATATATTTT.

V usage is TRBV19 and J usage is TRBJ1-5; 7 bases map to TRBD1. Germline CDR1 and CDR2: LNHDA and SQIVND (reference sequence). There are 13 residues in the CDR3. With 6 bases clipped from V and 5 bases from J, the junction kept 4 bases outside the gene matches. CDR3 sequence: CASSQQGHQPQHF. CDR3 DNA sequence: TGTGCCAGTAGCCAACAGGGGCATCAGCCCCAGCATTTT.

The J gene is TRBJ1-1, the V gene TRBV5-1; a weak D match, TRBD1 (5 bases). Germline CDR1 SGHRS, CDR2 YFSETQ. This CDR3 comprises 13 residues. V was pared by 5 bases and J by 4 bases, with 12 bases between. The DNA for the CDR3 is TGCGCCAGCAGACAGGAGACAATCACTGAAGCTTTCTTT. Residues: CASRQETITEAFF.

This chain joins TRBV7-6 and TRBJ2-1, with D possibly being TRBD2 (6 bases). Germline-derived CDR1 and CDR2 are SGHVS and FNYEAQ. The CDR3 spans 15 residues. With 2 bases removed from V and 7 bases from J, the gap between germline ends came to 15 bases. The CDR3 reads CASSLRSPGVNEQFF. In nucleotides, the CDR3 is TGTGCCAGCAGCTTACGCTCCCCGGGGGTGAATGAGCAGTTCTTC.

The DNA for the CDR3 is TGTGCCAGCAGCTTTACAGGGGTGAATGAGCAGTTCTTC. Residues: CASSFTGVNEQFF. V and J are TRBV11-2 and TRBJ2-1, with 7 nucleotides matching TRBD1. Germline-derived CDR1 and CDR2 are SGHAT and FQNNGV. This CDR3 region has 13 residues. J lost 7 bases, V lost 3 bases, and 3 bases had no gene match.

J is TRBJ1-6 and V is TRBV5-4; tentatively, D is TRBD1 (5 bases). CDR3 size: 14 residues. V was pared by 1 base and J by 5 bases, with 7 bases between. Germline V lookup: CDR1 SGHNT, CDR2 YYREEE (reference sequence). CDR3 nucleotide sequence: TGTGCCAGCAGCTTGACACAGGATAATTCACCCCTCCACTTT. Translating it yields CASSLTQDNSPLHF.

The chain employs TRBV9 and TRBJ2-1; TRBD1 matches at 8 bases. There are 16 residues in the CDR3. Germline lookup yields CDR1 SGDLS and CDR2 YYNGEE. V gave up 0 bases and J gave up 6 bases; unmatched junction bases: 8. CDR3 bases: TGTGCCAGCAGCGTAGGGGGCAGGGGGCCTGGCAATGAGCAGTTCTTC. Amino acid sequence: CASSVGGRGPGNEQFF.

This sequence joins TRBV7-9 and TRBJ2-1; 8 bases are a match to TRBD1. Per germline, CDR1 SEHNR and CDR2 FQNEAQ (reference sequence). This CDR3 spans 15 amino acids. Trimming removed 5 bases from V and 2 bases from J; junction bases left unmatched: 5. In nucleotides, the CDR3 is TGTGCCAGCAGCCCGGGACAGGCGACCTACAATGAGCAGTTCTTC. This codes for CASSPGQATYNEQFF.

The gene calls are TRBV5-6 and TRBJ2-5, with 11 nucleotides matching TRBD2. The germline CDR1 and CDR2 sequences are SGHDT and YYEEEE. The CDR3 is 15 amino acids. V lost 4 bases and J lost 5; bases outside the gene matches: 7. The CDR3 coding sequence is TGTGCCAGCAGCGGGAGACTAGCGGGGACCGAGACCCAGTACTTC. Translated: CASSGRLAGTETQYF. The whole variable domain, remainder taken from reference TRBV5-6 and TRBJ2-5, is DAGVTQSPTHLIKTRGQQVTLRCSPKSGHDTVSWYQQALGQGPQFIFQYYEEEERQRGNFPDRFSGHQFPNYSSELNVNALLLGDSALYLCASSGRLAGTETQYFGPGTRLLVL.

This chain links TRBV7-2 with TRBJ1-3, with a tentative D call TRBD1 (5 bases). V lost 6 bases, J lost 0 bases, and 12 bases lay in between. In germline, CDR1 is SGHTA, CDR2 FQGNSA. The CDR3 is 15 residues long. The CDR3 is CASSAGPYSGNTIYF. CDR3 bases: TGTGCCAGCAGTGCGGGACCGTACTCTGGAAACACCATATATTTT.

This clone was found once. The CDR3 is CAAQGPQVHF. The CDR3 DNA reads TGTGCCGCTCAGGGTCCCCAAGTGCATTTT. The chain links TRBV28 to TRBJ1-5, with a tentative D call TRBD1 (5 bases). Per the germline V gene, CDR1 is MDHEN and CDR2 is SYDVKM. This CDR3 has 10 amino acids. Between the trimmed V and J ends, which lost 11 bases and 15 bases, there was a span of 17 bases.

The rearrangement uses TRBV6-5 and TRBJ2-7; the D gene is possibly TRBD2 (7 bases). CDR1 is MNHEY and CDR2 is SVGAGI in the germline V gene. This CDR3 region has 15 residues. Trimming shortened V by 6 bases and J by 1 base, and 16 bases separated the two germline ends. Here the CDR3 DNA reads TGTGCCAGCAGGGGAGGGACATCTAGGTCCTACGAGCAGTACTTC. Its translation is CASRGGTSRSYEQYF.

The chain carries TRBV14 and TRBJ2-1, with 7 bases identical to TRBD2. The length of the CDR3 is 15 residues. Germline lookup yields CDR1 SGHDN and CDR2 FVKESK. The V gene end was trimmed by 3 bases and the J gene end by 1 base; junction bases not matched to a gene: 3. CDR3 bases: TGTGCCAGCAGCCAGCTAGCGGCTTCCTACAATGAGCAGTTCTTC. Translated: CASSQLAASYNEQFF.

The chain joins TRBV6-1 to TRBJ2-7; 10 bases map to TRBD1. V was pared by 3 bases and J by 6 bases, with 5 bases of the junction left unmatched. There are 14 residues in the CDR3. Germline V gene data show CDR1 as MNHNS and CDR2 as SASEGT. The CDR3 DNA follows: TGTGCCAGCAGTGAGCCGGGACAGGGGTCCGAGCAGTACGTC. This translates into CASSEPGQGSEQYV.

The CDR3 sequence: CASSLQEGGFSEAFF. CDR3 DNA sequence: TGTGCCAGCAGCTTACAAGAGGGAGGTTTTTCTGAAGCTTTCTTT. This chain connects TRBV7-8 to TRBJ1-1; D remains ambiguous. Germline V lookup: CDR1 SGHVS, CDR2 FQNEAQ. The CDR3 has 15 residues. V dropped 2 bases and J dropped 6 bases, with 16 bases sitting between them.

The chain is built from TRBV3-1 (or the pseudogene TRBV3-2) and TRBJ2-1; TRBD2 might be the D (5 bases). Germline loops: CDR1 LGHDT, CDR2 YNNKEL (reference sequence). This CDR3 region has 13 residues. The V and J ends lost 5 bases and 6 bases respectively, with 11 bases between them. The CDR3 sequence: CASSKSEGNEQFF. For the CDR3, the DNA is TGTGCCAGCAGCAAGAGCGAGGGCAATGAGCAGTTCTTC.

The CDR3 loop is CASSFLAGGNNYGYTF. Written as DNA, the CDR3 is TGTGCCAGCAGCTTTCTTGCAGGGGGCAATAACTATGGCTACACCTTC. The rearrangement uses TRBV13 and TRBJ1-2; 8 nucleotides agree with TRBD1. The CDR3 consists of 16 residues. Germline V CDR1 and CDR2: PRHDT, FYEKMQ (reference sequence). Germline trimming cut 3 bases from V and 1 base from J; bases unmatched to any gene: 7.

This clone has just a few counts. The J gene is TRBJ2-5, the V gene TRBV5-6; tentative D call: TRBD1 (5 bases). The CDR3 length is 15 residues. Germline values: CDR1 SGHDT, CDR2 YYEEEE. Trimming took 2 bases from V and 1 from J, leaving 12 bases between them. CDR3 region: CASSFGHTFQETQYF. The CDR3 DNA reads as TGTGCCAGCAGCTTCGGACACACGTTCCAAGAGACCCAGTACTTC. Filled out from reference TRBV5-6 and TRBJ2-5, the complete variable domain reads DAGVTQSPTHLIKTRGQQVTLRCSPKSGHDTVSWYQQALGQGPQFIFQYYEEEERQRGNFPDRFSGHQFPNYSSELNVNALLLGDSALYLCASSFGHTFQETQYFGPGTRLLVL.

The chain uses TRBV19 and TRBJ2-3; 9 bases match TRBD1. The CDR3 runs 14 residues. CDR1 and CDR2 (germline): LNHDA, SQIVND (reference sequence). The V and J ends lost 4 bases and 6 bases, in that order; junction bases with no gene match: 5. DNA of the CDR3: TGTGCCAGTAGTAAAGGACAGGGGCCGGATACGCAGTATTTT. Its protein product is CASSKGQGPDTQYF.

The chain links TRBV10-3 to TRBJ1-2, with 11 bases fitting TRBD1. V lost 4 bases, J lost 1 base, and 11 bases stayed unmatched. Germline V gene sequence: CDR1 ENHRY, CDR2 SYGVKD. This CDR3 is built from 18 residues. The CDR3 is CAISASGQGGNLNYGYTF. The CDR3 DNA reads as TGTGCCATCAGTGCGTCGGGACAGGGGGGCAACCTTAACTATGGCTACACCTTC.